These 30 T cell receptor beta chains originate from one sample sequenced in a study of T-cell reconstitution after alpha-beta-depleted transplantation in children. A library of TCRbeta sequences, prepared with unique molecular identifiers, was generated. One entry per CDR3 protein results from TCRdb running MiXCR on the PCR reads. The sample lists 250,000 to 300,000 distinct CDR3 sequences; 10% were seen once. The sequencing used PBMCs, collected before TCRalphabeta/CD19-depleted stem cell transplant. These receptors came from a boy in the first two years of life with acute myeloid leukemia, due to receive a stem cell transplant.

This clonotype was counted ten times or more. The chain couples TRBV5-5 to TRBJ1-1, with D possibly matching TRBD1 (5 bases). V lost 1 base and J lost 6, with 7 bases in between. The CDR3 consists of 12 residues. Germline CDR1 reads SGHKS; CDR2 reads YYEKEE (reference sequence). The CDR3 DNA reads as TGTGCCAGCAGCTTGCTGGGGGCTGAAGCTTTCTTT. Its translation: CASSLLGAEAFF.

This clonotype was seen at least ten times. This chain connects TRBV18 to TRBJ2-7; D is unresolved. The CDR3 sequence is 14 residues long. Trimming cost V 3 bases and J 2 bases, with 11 bases left between them. The germline CDR1 and CDR2 sequences are KGHSH and LQKENI. Here the CDR3 reads CASSPLLNTYEQYF. DNA for the CDR3: TGTGCCAGCTCACCGCTTTTGAACACCTACGAGCAGTACTTC. Full variable domain (rest looked up from reference TRBV18 and TRBJ2-7): NAGVMQNPRHLVRRRGQEARLRCSPMKGHSHVYWYRQLPEEGLKFMVYLQKENIIDESGMPKERFSAEFPKEGPSILRIQQVVRGDSAAYFCASSPLLNTYEQYFGPGTRLTVT.

This clonotype occurred many times. J is TRBJ2-1 and V is TRBV29-1; no clear D. V lost 3 bases and J 9 bases, leaving 15 bases between the germline ends. The CDR3 extends over 13 amino acids. Germline V gives CDR1 SQVTM, CDR2 ANQGSEA. CDR3 sequence reads: CSVEMRLGGEQFF. The CDR3 DNA reads TGCAGCGTTGAGATGAGACTGGGCGGTGAGCAGTTCTTC.

This clonotype was seen at least ten times. This sequence joins TRBV25-1 and TRBJ1-6, with D maybe TRBD1 (6 bases). CDR3 length equals 15 residues. Looked up from germline, CDR1 is MGHDK and CDR2 is SYGVNS. Between the trimmed V and J ends, which lost 6 bases and 5 bases, there was a span of 14 bases. In nucleotides, the CDR3 is TGTGCCAGCAGGACAGGAAAGGGGAATAATTCACCCCTCCACTTT. As protein: CASRTGKGNNSPLHF.

This clonotype showed up just a few times. The V and J genes are TRBV5-1 and TRBJ1-4; 9 bases fit TRBD1. The CDR3 extends over 16 amino acids. Unmatched junction bases numbered 7, after V lost 1 base and J lost 6 bases. From germline, CDR1 is SGHRS and CDR2 YFSETQ. CDR3 sequence (DNA): TGCGCCAGCAGCTTGTCCGGGACAGGGAGGGATGAAAAACTGTTTTTT. This gives the protein CASSLSGTGRDEKLFF.

At least ten counts were recorded for this clonotype. The chain employs TRBV7-6 and TRBJ2-7; 10 nucleotides agree with TRBD2. The CDR3 totals 16 residues. J lost 0 bases, V lost 5 bases, and 7 bases had no gene match. CDR1 is SGHVS and CDR2 is FNYEAQ in the germline V gene. In DNA, the CDR3 is TGTGCCAGCAGCCCCCTACTAGCGGGACGCTCCTACGAGCAGTACTTC. The encoded protein is CASSPLLAGRSYEQYF.

Remarks on this clonotype: This could be a read error, since a much larger clone is one nucleotide away. V and J are TRBV28 and TRBJ2-5, with no clear D. The CDR3 length is 13 residues. Per the germline V gene, CDR1 is MDHEN and CDR2 is SYDVKM. In nucleotides, the CDR3 is TGTGGCAGCAGTTTTTATCAGGAAGAGACCCAGTACTTC. Amino acid sequence: CGSSFYQEETQYF.

This clonotype showed up many times. V and J are TRBV20-1 and TRBJ1-2; D is perhaps TRBD1 (5 bases). Germline V gives CDR1 DFQATT, CDR2 SNEGSKA (reference sequence). This CDR3 contains 12 residues. Trimming took 4 bases from V and 6 from J, leaving 12 bases between them. The CDR3 DNA follows: TGCAGTGCTAATCCCCCAGGGAATGGCTACACCTTC. Protein product: CSANPPGNGYTF.

This clonotype was seen more than once but under ten times. The rearrangement uses TRBV20-1 and TRBJ2-7; perhaps TRBD2 as D (5 bases). In germline, CDR1 is DFQATT, CDR2 SNEGSKA (reference sequence). The CDR3 loop spans 13 amino acids. V was clipped by 1 base and J by 3 bases, with 10 bases between them. The CDR3: CSARVVASYEQYF. CDR3 in DNA: TGCAGTGCTAGAGTTGTAGCGAGCTACGAGCAGTACTTC.

This clonotype was observed at least ten times. This chain links TRBV12-3 or TRBV12-4 with TRBJ1-2; 7 bases are shared with TRBD1. CDR3 size: 14 residues. The trim removed 5 bases at V and 4 bases at J, leaving 7 bases unmatched. The CDR3 DNA is TGTGCCAGCAGTGCCGTGACAGGGTTCTATGGCTACACCTTC. As protein: CASSAVTGFYGYTF.

This clonotype was recorded many times. The chain is built from TRBV27 and TRBJ2-3; D may match TRBD1 or TRBD2 (5 bases each). Trimming stripped 4 bases from V and 2 bases from J, with 10 bases between. Looked up from germline, CDR1 is MNHEY and CDR2 is SMNVEV (reference sequence). CDR3 length: 14 amino acids. In DNA, the CDR3 is TGTGCCAGCAGTTCTCGGGACCCCACAGATACGCAGTATTTT. This translates into CASSSRDPTDTQYF.

The V and J genes are TRBV6-1 and TRBJ1-5; D unclear. This CDR3 region has 14 residues. From germline, CDR1 is MNHNS and CDR2 SASEGT. V lost 1 base to trimming and J lost 3 bases, with 7 bases between them. The CDR3 sequence: CASSEGNFNQPQHF. Written as DNA, the CDR3 is TGTGCCAGCAGTGAAGGTAACTTCAATCAGCCCCAGCATTTT.

This chain links TRBV2 with TRBJ2-5; a possible D gene is TRBD2 (6 bases). Trimming took off 6 bases at V and 4 bases at J, with 18 bases between the two ends. This CDR3 has 15 amino acids. Germline CDR1 SNHLY, CDR2 FYNNEI. CDR3 bases: TGTGCCAGCAGGGAGGGACCGAACACCGTAGAGACCCAGTACTTC. The encoded protein is CASREGPNTVETQYF.

The table lists this clonotype with many counts. This chain uses TRBV30 with TRBJ1-1, with TRBD1 identical over 9 bases. Germline values: CDR1 GTSNPN, CDR2 SVGIG (reference sequence). V lost 0 bases and J lost 0; bases outside the gene matches: 2. The length of the CDR3 is 15 residues. CDR3 region: CAWSVGQGMNTEAFF. CDR3 sequence (DNA): TGTGCCTGGAGTGTAGGACAGGGGATGAACACTGAAGCTTTCTTT.

This clonotype was counted many times. V gene TRBV5-5 combines with J gene TRBJ2-7; D is possibly TRBD1 (6 bases). CDR1 SGHKS and CDR2 YYEKEE come from the germline V gene (reference sequence). The CDR3 contains 13 residues. Trimming cost V 4 bases and J 2 bases, with 10 bases left between them. CDR3 DNA: TGTGCCAGCAGCGTTTACAGGGCCTACGAGCAGTACTTC. Translating gives CASSVYRAYEQYF.

The chain joins TRBV28 to TRBJ1-4; possible D gene TRBD1, 5 bases. The germline gives CDR1 MDHEN, CDR2 SYDVKM. V lost 5 bases, J lost 4 bases, and 11 bases lay in between. This CDR3 is 14 amino acids long. The CDR3 region is CASSPGPFNEKLFF. CDR3 nucleotide sequence: TGTGCCAGCAGTCCAGGGCCCTTTAATGAAAAACTGTTTTTT.

There are many counts of this clonotype. The V gene is TRBV6-5, the J gene TRBJ2-7, with D uncertain. Germline V lookup: CDR1 MNHEY, CDR2 SVGAGI. The CDR3 is 13 residues long. The V end lost 2 bases, the J end lost 1 base, and 6 bases lay between the germline ends. Here the CDR3 DNA reads TGTGCCAGCAGTTACCAGTCGTCCTACGAGCAGTACTTC. Translated, it gives CASSYQSSYEQYF.

Comments on this clonotype: This may be a read error, as it is one base from a much larger clone. The chain recombines TRBV30 with TRBJ2-2; tentatively, D is TRBD2 (5 bases). Germline V CDR1 and CDR2: GTSNPN, SVGIG (reference sequence). This CDR3 has 13 amino acids. Between the trimmed V and J ends, which lost 0 bases and 4 bases, there was a span of 6 bases. The CDR3 loop is CAWSVGITGELFF. DNA for the CDR3: TGTGCCTGGAGTGTCGGGATCACCGGGGAGCTGTTTTTT.

Concerning this clonotype: It is likely a read error, because the conserved phenylalanine at the end of the CDR3 is missing. V is TRBV5-1 and J is TRBJ2-1; D perhaps matches TRBD2 (6 bases). The CDR3 is 14 amino acids. V shed 0 bases and J shed 10 bases, with 14 bases lying between them. Germline V CDR1 and CDR2: SGHRS, YFSETQ. The CDR3 reads CASSLGDSYNEQFL. The CDR3 coding sequence is TGCGCCAGCAGCTTGGGGGACTCCTATAACGAGCAGTTCCTC.

A few counts support this clonotype. The chain carries TRBV6-2 or TRBV6-3 and TRBJ2-1, with 12 nucleotides matching TRBD2. The CDR3 is made up of 17 amino acids. In germline, CDR1 is MNHEY, CDR2 SVGEGT. V lost 2 bases, J lost 7 bases, and 9 bases stayed unmatched. Written as DNA, the CDR3 is TGTGCCAGCAGTTACCTCCTAGCGGGAGGGCTTGGGAATGAGCAGTTCTTC. The encoded protein is CASSYLLAGGLGNEQFF.

This clonotype was found many times. The chain recombines TRBV11-2 with TRBJ2-1, with D uncertain. Germline CDR1 reads SGHAT; CDR2 reads FQNNGV. The length of the CDR3 is 15 residues. V was clipped by 1 base and J by 6 bases, with 13 bases between them. DNA of the CDR3: TGTGCCAGCAGCTTAGGAAACCGGTTGGTCAATGAGCAGTTCTTC. Amino acid sequence: CASSLGNRLVNEQFF.

The sample holds a few counts of this clonotype. One junction end disagrees with the germline gene, perhaps due to a read error. V usage is TRBV28 and J usage is TRBJ2-2; tentative D call: TRBD1 (5 bases). Germline values: CDR1 MDHEN, CDR2 SYDVKM. This CDR3 is built from 18 residues. For the CDR3, the DNA is TGTGCCAGCAGTTTAGACCGATGGAGTGGGGCGAATACCGGGGAGCTGTTTTTT. Amino acids: CASSLDRWSGANTGELFF.

V is TRBV4-1 and J is TRBJ1-4; D might be TRBD1 (6 bases). The CDR3 sequence is 16 residues long. V was shortened by 3 bases and J by 0 bases, with 11 bases between the two germline ends. CDR1 MGHRA and CDR2 YSYEKL come from the germline V gene. The CDR3 DNA sequence: TGCGCCAGCAGCCAGAACAGGGCCCCAACTAATGAAAAACTGTTTTTT. Residues: CASSQNRAPTNEKLFF.

This clonotype was recorded many times. The chain uses TRBV6-1 and TRBJ1-4, with D tentatively TRBD1 (5 bases). Trimming pared 2 bases from V and 11 bases from J, leaving 9 bases between. The germline gives CDR1 MNHNS, CDR2 SASEGT. The CDR3 is made up of 12 amino acids. As DNA, the CDR3 is TGTGCCAGCAGTGAAATGGGGGGGAAACTGTTTTTT. This codes for CASSEMGGKLFF.

This clonotype has ten or more counts. The chain is built from TRBV7-9 and TRBJ2-7; TRBD2 agrees at 9 bases. Per the germline V gene, CDR1 is SEHNR and CDR2 is FQNEAQ (reference sequence). The CDR3 length is 16 residues. Trimming removed 1 base from V and 2 bases from J; junction bases left unmatched: 6. Written as DNA, the CDR3 is TGTGCCAGCAGCTTAGGTAGCGGGAGCGATACCTACGAGCAGTACTTC. It codes for CASSLGSGSDTYEQYF.

The table lists this clonotype with many counts. CDR3 amino acids: CASSPPPQTGGNEKLFF. CDR3 bases: TGTGCCAGCAGTCCGCCTCCCCAGACAGGGGGTAATGAAAAACTGTTTTTT. V is TRBV28 and J is TRBJ1-4, with 9 bases aligning to TRBD1. The CDR3 has 17 residues. With V trimmed by 5 bases and J by 4 bases, 11 bases remained unmatched. Germline V lookup: CDR1 MDHEN, CDR2 SYDVKM.

This clonotype was seen at least ten times. V and J are TRBV9 and TRBJ2-3; 10 positions match TRBD1. The CDR3 has 16 amino acids. V was pared by 0 bases and J by 4 bases, with 5 bases of the junction left unmatched. CDR1 SGDLS and CDR2 YYNGEE come from the germline V gene. CDR3 loop: CASSVGDRGISDTQYF. DNA for the CDR3: TGTGCCAGCAGCGTAGGGGACAGGGGTATATCAGATACGCAGTATTTT.

Comments on this clonotype: A read error may be the cause here, since a much bigger clone is one base away. The chain joins TRBV10-3 to TRBJ2-3; 15 bases fit TRBD2. The CDR3 totals 15 residues. Germline assignment: CDR1 ENHRY and CDR2 SYGVKD. With V trimmed by 6 bases and J by 6 bases, 4 bases remained unmatched. CDR3 loop: CAISRGLAGGDTQYF. For the CDR3, the DNA is TGTGCCATCAGCCGCGGACTAGCGGGAGGGGATACGCAGTATTTT.

This clonotype was seen repeatedly, ten times or more. The chain uses TRBV11-2 and TRBJ2-5; 8 nucleotides align to TRBD2. The CDR3 totals 17 residues. V dropped 3 bases and J dropped 5; count of bases not matched to a gene: 14. Germline V gene sequence: CDR1 SGHAT, CDR2 FQNNGV. Here the CDR3 DNA reads TGTGCCAGCAGCTTCTCCCTGGCGGGGGGCAGGTGGGAGACCCAGTACTTC. It is translated as CASSFSLAGGRWETQYF.

This clonotype was recorded a few times. V usage is TRBV9 and J usage is TRBJ2-5; possibly TRBD2 for D (7 bases). CDR3 length: 16 amino acids. Germline V gene data show CDR1 as SGDLS and CDR2 as YYNGEE. V was clipped by 0 bases and J by 2 bases, with 14 bases between them. The CDR3 DNA reads TGTGCCAGCAGCGTAGAGGGGGGGGGCCTACAAGAGACCCAGTACTTC. This gives the protein CASSVEGGGLQETQYF.